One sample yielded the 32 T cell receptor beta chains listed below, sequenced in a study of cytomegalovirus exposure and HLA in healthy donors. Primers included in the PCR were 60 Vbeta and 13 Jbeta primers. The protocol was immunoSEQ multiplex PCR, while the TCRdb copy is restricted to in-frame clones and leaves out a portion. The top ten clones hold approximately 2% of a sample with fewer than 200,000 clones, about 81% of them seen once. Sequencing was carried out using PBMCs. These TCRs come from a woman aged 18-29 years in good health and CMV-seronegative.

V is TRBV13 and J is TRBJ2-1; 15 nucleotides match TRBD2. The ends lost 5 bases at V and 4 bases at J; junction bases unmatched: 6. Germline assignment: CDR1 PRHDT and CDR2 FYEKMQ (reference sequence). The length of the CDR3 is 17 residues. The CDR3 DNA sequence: TGTGCCAGCAGCCCAGGGACTAGCGGGGGGTTATACAATGAGCAGTTCTTC. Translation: CASSPGTSGGLYNEQFF.

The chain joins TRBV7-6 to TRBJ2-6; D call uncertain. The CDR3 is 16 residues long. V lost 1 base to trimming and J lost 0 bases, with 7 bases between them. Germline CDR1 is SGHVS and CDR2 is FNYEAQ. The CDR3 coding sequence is TGTGCCAGCAGCTTAGTCGCAGGCTCTGGGGCCAACGTCCTGACTTTC. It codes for CASSLVAGSGANVLTF. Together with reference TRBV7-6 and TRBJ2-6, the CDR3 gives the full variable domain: GAGVSQSPRYKVTKRGQDVALRCDPISGHVSLYWYRQALGQGPEFLTYFNYEAQQDKSGLPNDRFSAERPEGSISTLTIQRTEQRDSAMYRCASSLVAGSGANVLTFGAGSRLTVL.

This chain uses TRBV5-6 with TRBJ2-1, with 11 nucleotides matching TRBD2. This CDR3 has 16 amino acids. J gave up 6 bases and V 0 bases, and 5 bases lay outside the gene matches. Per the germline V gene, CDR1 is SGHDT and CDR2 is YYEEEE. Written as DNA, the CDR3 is TGTGCCAGCAGCTTGGTTTTAGCGGGAGGGCGCAATGAGCAGTTCTTC. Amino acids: CASSLVLAGGRNEQFF.

Here the CDR3 reads CASSIRNSRMNTEAFF. As DNA, the CDR3 is TGTGCCAGTAGTATTCGGAACAGCCGTATGAACACTGAAGCTTTCTTT. V and J are TRBV19 and TRBJ1-1; D unclear. CDR3 length equals 16 residues. Per germline, CDR1 LNHDA and CDR2 SQIVND (reference sequence). Deletions cut 3 bases from V and 0 bases from J, with 14 bases between.

CDR3 sequence: CASSLVRQGVSSGANVLTF. The CDR3 DNA reads as TGTGCCAGCAGCTTAGTGCGGCAGGGGGTTTCCTCTGGGGCCAACGTCCTGACTTTC. The rearrangement uses TRBV7-9 and TRBJ2-6, with TRBD1 matching 7 bases. Per the germline V gene, CDR1 is SEHNR and CDR2 is FQNEAQ (reference sequence). V gave up 1 base and J gave up 0 bases; unmatched junction bases: 9. The CDR3 totals 19 residues.

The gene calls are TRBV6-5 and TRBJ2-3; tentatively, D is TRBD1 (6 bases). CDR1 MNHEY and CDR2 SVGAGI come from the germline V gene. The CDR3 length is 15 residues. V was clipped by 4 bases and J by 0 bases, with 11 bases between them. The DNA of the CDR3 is TGTGCCAGCAGTTTCAGGGGACCTAGCACAGATACGCAGTATTTT. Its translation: CASSFRGPSTDTQYF.

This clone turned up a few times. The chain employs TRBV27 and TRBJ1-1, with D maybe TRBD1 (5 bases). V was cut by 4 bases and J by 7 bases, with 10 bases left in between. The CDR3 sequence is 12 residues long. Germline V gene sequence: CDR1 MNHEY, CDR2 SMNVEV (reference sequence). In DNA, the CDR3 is TGTGCCAGCAGTTCCAGACAGAGTGAAGCTTTCTTT. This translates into CASSSRQSEAFF.

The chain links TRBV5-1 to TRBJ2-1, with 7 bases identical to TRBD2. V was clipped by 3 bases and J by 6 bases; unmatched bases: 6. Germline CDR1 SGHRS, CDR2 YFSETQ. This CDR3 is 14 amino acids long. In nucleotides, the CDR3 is TGCGCCAGCAGCTCGGGTGGGAGGGGCAATGAGCAGTTCTTC. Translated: CASSSGGRGNEQFF. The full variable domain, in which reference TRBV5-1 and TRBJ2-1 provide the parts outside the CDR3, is KAGVTQTPRYLIKTRGQQVTLSCSPISGHRSVSWYQQTPGQGLQFLFEYFSETQRNKGNFPGRFSGRQFSNSRSEMNVSTLELGDSALYLCASSSGGRGNEQFFGPGTRLTVL.

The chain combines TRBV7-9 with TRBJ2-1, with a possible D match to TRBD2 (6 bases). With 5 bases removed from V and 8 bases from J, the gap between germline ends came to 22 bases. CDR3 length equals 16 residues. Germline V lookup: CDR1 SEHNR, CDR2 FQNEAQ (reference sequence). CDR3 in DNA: TGTGCCAGCAGCCCGGCCTCCGGGAGATCGATTGATGAGCAGTTCTTC. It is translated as CASSPASGRSIDEQFF.

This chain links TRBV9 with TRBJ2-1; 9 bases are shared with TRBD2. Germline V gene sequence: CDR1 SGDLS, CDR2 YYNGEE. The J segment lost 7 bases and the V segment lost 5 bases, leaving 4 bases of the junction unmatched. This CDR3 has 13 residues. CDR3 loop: CASRDLAGNEQFF. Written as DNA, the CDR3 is TGTGCCAGCAGGGACCTAGCGGGAAATGAGCAGTTCTTC.

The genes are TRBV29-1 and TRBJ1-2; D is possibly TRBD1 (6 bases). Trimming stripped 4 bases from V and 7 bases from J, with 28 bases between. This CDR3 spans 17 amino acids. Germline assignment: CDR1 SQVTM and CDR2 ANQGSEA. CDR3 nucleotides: TGCAGCGTTGGTTTTTTGGGTTCGAGACAGGCCAGGAGTGGCTACACCTTC. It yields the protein CSVGFLGSRQARSGYTF.

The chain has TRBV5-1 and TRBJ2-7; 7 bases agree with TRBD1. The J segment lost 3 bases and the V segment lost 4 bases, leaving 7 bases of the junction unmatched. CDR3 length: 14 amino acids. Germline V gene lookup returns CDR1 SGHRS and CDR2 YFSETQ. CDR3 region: CASSPAGTDYEQYF. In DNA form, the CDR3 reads TGCGCCAGCAGCCCAGCCGGGACAGACTACGAGCAGTACTTC.

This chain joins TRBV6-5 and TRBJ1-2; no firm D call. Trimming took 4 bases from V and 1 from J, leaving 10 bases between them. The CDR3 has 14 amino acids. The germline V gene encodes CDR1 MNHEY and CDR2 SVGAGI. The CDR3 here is CASSSGSHNYGYTF. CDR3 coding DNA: TGTGCCAGCAGTTCCGGGTCCCATAACTATGGCTACACCTTC.

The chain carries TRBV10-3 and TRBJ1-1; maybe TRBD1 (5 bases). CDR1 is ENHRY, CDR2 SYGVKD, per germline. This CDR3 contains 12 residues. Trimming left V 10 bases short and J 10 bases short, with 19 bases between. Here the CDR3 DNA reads TGTGCCACCACCGTGGGAGGGGATGTAGCTTTCTTT. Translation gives CATTVGGDVAFF.

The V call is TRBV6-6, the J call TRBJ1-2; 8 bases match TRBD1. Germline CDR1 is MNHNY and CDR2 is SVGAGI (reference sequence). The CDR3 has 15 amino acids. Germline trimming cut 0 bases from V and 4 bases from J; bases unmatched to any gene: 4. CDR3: CASSYSDRVTYGYTF. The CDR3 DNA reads TGTGCCAGCAGTTACTCGGACAGGGTTACCTATGGCTACACCTTC.

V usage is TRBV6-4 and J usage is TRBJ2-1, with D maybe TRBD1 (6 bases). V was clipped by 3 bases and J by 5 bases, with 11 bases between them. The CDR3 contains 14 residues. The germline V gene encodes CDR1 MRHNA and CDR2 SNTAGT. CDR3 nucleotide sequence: TGTGCCAGCAGTGAAGGGGACACACACAATGAGCAGTTCTTC. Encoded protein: CASSEGDTHNEQFF.

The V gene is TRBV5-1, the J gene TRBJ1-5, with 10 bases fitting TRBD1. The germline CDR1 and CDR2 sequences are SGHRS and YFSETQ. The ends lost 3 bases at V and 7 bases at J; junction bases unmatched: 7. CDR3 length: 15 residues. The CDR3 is CASSSGQGDGQPQHF. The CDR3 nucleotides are TGCGCCAGCAGCTCCGGACAGGGGGACGGGCAGCCCCAGCATTTT.

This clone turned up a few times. This CDR3 is CASNPQGGQNYEQYF. In nucleotides, the CDR3 is TGTGCCAGCAATCCCCAGGGGGGACAGAACTACGAGCAGTACTTC. J is TRBJ2-7 and V is TRBV6-1; tentative D call: TRBD1 (7 bases). The germline gives CDR1 MNHNS, CDR2 SASEGT. The ends were cut back, 7 bases at V and 3 bases at J, with 19 bases in the middle. There are 15 residues in the CDR3.

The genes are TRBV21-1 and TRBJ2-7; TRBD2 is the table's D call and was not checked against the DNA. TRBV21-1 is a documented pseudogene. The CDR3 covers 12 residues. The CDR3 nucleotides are TGTGCCAGCAGCAAGGCTAGCTACGAGCAGTACTTC. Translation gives CASSKASYEQYF.

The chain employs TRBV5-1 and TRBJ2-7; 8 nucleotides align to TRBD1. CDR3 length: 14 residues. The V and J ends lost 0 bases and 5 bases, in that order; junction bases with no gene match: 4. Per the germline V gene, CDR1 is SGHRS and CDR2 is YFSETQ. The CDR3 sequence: CASSLGQGRHEQYF. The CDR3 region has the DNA TGCGCCAGCAGCTTGGGACAGGGGAGACACGAGCAGTACTTC.

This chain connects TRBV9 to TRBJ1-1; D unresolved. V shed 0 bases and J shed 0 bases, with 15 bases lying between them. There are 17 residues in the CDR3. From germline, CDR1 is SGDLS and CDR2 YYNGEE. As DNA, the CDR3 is TGTGCCAGCAGCGTAGAAGTCGGCCGGGGTATGAACACTGAAGCTTTCTTT. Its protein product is CASSVEVGRGMNTEAFF.

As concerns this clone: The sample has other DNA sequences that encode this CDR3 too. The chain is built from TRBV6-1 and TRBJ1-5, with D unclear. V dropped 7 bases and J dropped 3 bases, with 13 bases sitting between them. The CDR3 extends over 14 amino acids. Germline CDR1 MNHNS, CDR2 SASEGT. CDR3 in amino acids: CASTGGPDNQPQHF. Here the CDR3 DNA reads TGTGCCAGCACAGGAGGCCCCGACAATCAGCCCCAGCATTTT.

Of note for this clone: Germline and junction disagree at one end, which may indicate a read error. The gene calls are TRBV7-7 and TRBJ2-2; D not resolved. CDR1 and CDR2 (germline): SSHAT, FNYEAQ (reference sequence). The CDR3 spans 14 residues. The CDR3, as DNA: TGTGCTAGCAGCTTAAACCTATACACCGGGGAGCTGTTTTTT. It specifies CASSLNLYTGELFF.

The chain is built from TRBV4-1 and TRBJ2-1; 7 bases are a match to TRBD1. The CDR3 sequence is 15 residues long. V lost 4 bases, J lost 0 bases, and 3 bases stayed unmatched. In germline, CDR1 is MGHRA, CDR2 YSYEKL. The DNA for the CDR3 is TGCGCCAGCAGCCCACAGGGGATCTCCTACAATGAGCAGTTCTTC. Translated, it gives CASSPQGISYNEQFF.

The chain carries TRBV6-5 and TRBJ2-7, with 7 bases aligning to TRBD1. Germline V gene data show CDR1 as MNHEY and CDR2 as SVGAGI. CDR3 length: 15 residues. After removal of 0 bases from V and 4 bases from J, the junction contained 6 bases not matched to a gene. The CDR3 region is CASSYSSTGEYEQYF. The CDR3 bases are TGTGCCAGCAGTTACTCTTCTACAGGGGAGTACGAGCAGTACTTC.

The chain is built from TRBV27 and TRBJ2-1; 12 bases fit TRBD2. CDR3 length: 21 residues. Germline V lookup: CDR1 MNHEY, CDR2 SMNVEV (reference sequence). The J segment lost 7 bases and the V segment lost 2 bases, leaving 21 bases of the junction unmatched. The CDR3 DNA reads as TGTGCCAGCAGTTTAAACCCCGACTCGATTCCTAGCGGGAGGGCCGGGAATGAGCAGTTCTTC. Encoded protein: CASSLNPDSIPSGRAGNEQFF.

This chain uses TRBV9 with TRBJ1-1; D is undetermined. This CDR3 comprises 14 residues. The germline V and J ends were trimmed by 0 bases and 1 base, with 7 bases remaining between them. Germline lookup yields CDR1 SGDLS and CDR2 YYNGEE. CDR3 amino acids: CASSVGVANTEAFF. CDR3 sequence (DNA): TGTGCCAGCAGCGTAGGTGTGGCGAACACTGAAGCTTTCTTT. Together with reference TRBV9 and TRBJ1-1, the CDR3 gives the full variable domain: DSGVTQTPKHLITATGQRVTLRCSPRSGDLSVYWYQQSLDQGLQFLIQYYNGEERAKGNILERFSAQQFPDLHSELNLSSLELGDSALYFCASSVGVANTEAFFGQGTRLTVV.

Here the CDR3 reads CASSPLTPGQGEKLFF. The CDR3, as DNA: TGTGCCAGCTCACCACTTACTCCGGGACAGGGGGAAAAACTGTTTTTT. The rearrangement links TRBV18 to TRBJ1-4, with TRBD1 matching over 10 bases. This CDR3 has 16 amino acids. V shed 1 base and J 8 bases; nucleotides not matched to a gene: 7. Germline CDR1 is KGHSH and CDR2 is LQKENI.

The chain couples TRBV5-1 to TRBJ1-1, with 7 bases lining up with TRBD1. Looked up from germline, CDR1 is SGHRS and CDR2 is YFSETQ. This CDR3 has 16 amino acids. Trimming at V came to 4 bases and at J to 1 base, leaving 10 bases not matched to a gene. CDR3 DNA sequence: TGCGCCAGCAGCCCGCCATGGACAGGACAGAACACTGAAGCTTTCTTT. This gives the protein CASSPPWTGQNTEAFF.

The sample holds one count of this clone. DNA of the CDR3: TGTGCCATCAGTGAGGCAGGGGCCCAAGAGACCCAGTACTTC. Protein product: CAISEAGAQETQYF. The rearrangement uses TRBV10-3 and TRBJ2-5, with D possibly TRBD1 on 6 matching bases. Trimming took 2 bases from V and 1 from J, leaving 8 bases between them. The germline V gene has CDR1 ENHRY and CDR2 SYGVKD. There are 14 residues in the CDR3.

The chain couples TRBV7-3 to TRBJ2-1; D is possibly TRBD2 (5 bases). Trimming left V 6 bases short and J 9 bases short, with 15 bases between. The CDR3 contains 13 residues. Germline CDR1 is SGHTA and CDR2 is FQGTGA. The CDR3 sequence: CASSSYLAPEQFF. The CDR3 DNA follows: TGTGCCAGCAGTTCCTATCTAGCCCCTGAGCAGTTCTTC.

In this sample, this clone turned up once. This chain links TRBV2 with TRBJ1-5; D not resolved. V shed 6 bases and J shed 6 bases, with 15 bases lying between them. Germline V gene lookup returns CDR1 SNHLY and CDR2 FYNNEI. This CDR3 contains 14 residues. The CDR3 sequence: CASSPTAVTQPQHF. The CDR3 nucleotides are TGTGCCAGCAGCCCCACAGCGGTCACTCAGCCCCAGCATTTT. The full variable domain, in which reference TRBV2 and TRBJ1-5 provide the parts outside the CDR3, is EPEVTQTPSHQVTQMGQEVILRCVPISNHLYFYWYRQILGQKVEFLVSFYNNEISEKSEIFDDQFSVERPDGSNFTLKIRSTKLEDSAMYFCASSPTAVTQPQHFGDGTRLSIL.